These 13 T cell receptor beta chains originate from one sample sequenced in a study of control samples from healthy donors and cancer patients. Profiled with immunoSEQ multiplex PCR; TCRdb holds only in-frame clones, not every one. The sample includes around 76,000 clones, roughly 90% seen only once; the top ten take roughly a tenth. The specimen sequenced was PBMCs. The receptor source for this set is a woman in her 50s with colorectal cancer.

The gene calls are TRBV5-1 and TRBJ2-7; D tentatively reads TRBD1 or TRBD2 (5 bases each). The length of the CDR3 is 12 residues. Trimming left V 7 bases short and J 8 bases short, with 16 bases between. Germline V gene lookup returns CDR1 SGHRS and CDR2 YFSETQ. The CDR3 protein is CASPRGGAKQYV. The CDR3 DNA sequence: TGCGCCAGCCCTCGGGGCGGAGCGAAGCAGTACGTC.

The chain is built from TRBV3-1 (or the pseudogene TRBV3-2) and TRBJ1-2; unclear D gene. With 1 base removed from V and 0 bases from J, the gap between germline ends came to 6 bases. CDR3 length: 14 amino acids. Germline V gene lookup returns CDR1 LGHDT and CDR2 YNNKEL (reference sequence). The CDR3 DNA reads as TGTGCCAGCAGCCAAGGTCCAGCTAACTATGGCTACACCTTC. Translation: CASSQGPANYGYTF.

The chain couples TRBV7-9 to TRBJ2-2; no clear D. Germline V gene sequence: CDR1 SEHNR, CDR2 FQNEAQ (reference sequence). The CDR3 totals 11 residues. The germline V and J ends were trimmed by 5 bases and 6 bases, with 4 bases remaining between them. For the CDR3, the DNA is TGTGCCAGCAGCCCCGCCGGGGAGCTGTTTTTT. Translating it yields CASSPAGELFF.

Only a few counts were recorded for this clone. The chain combines TRBV6-5 with TRBJ1-5; D unclear. The CDR3 contains 16 residues. Germline V gives CDR1 MNHEY, CDR2 SVGAGI. Deletions cut 0 bases from V and 1 base from J, with 10 bases between. This chain's CDR3 is CASSYSRTPSNQPQHF. In DNA, the CDR3 is TGTGCCAGCAGTTACTCCCGGACCCCGAGCAATCAGCCCCAGCATTTT.

The V call is TRBV5-4, the J call TRBJ2-5, with D perhaps TRBD2 (6 bases). The V gene lost 4 bases and the J gene lost 3 bases, with 10 bases spanning the gap. In germline, CDR1 is SGHNT, CDR2 YYREEE (reference sequence). The length of the CDR3 is 13 residues. DNA of the CDR3: TGTGCCAGCAGCATCGGGACTGAAGAGACCCAGTACTTC. Its translation is CASSIGTEETQYF.

This clone was detected a few times. The rearrangement links TRBV24-1 to TRBJ1-5; 9 bases fit TRBD1. V dropped 5 bases and J dropped 0; count of bases not matched to a gene: 13. Germline CDR1 reads KGHDR; CDR2 reads SFDVKD. The CDR3 is 19 amino acids. CDR3 bases: TGTGCCACCAGTGCCGTCTCGACAGGGGGAATTGATAGCAATCAGCCCCAGCATTTT. It codes for CATSAVSTGGIDSNQPQHF.

V usage is TRBV29-1 and J usage is TRBJ1-2; a weak D match, TRBD1 (5 bases). CDR3 length equals 15 residues. V was shortened by 0 bases and J by 4 bases, with 15 bases between the two germline ends. Germline CDR1 is SQVTM and CDR2 is ANQGSEA. The chain's CDR3 is CSVEDPRAPAYGYTF. Here the CDR3 DNA reads TGCAGCGTTGAAGACCCCAGGGCCCCCGCCTATGGCTACACCTTC.

The chain recombines TRBV7-2 with TRBJ2-4; D is possibly TRBD1 or TRBD2 (5 bases each). CDR3 length equals 15 residues. V lost 3 bases to trimming and J lost 7 bases, with 16 bases between them. The germline V gene has CDR1 SGHTA and CDR2 FQGNSA. CDR3 protein: CASSLGRNSGNIQYF. CDR3 coding DNA: TGTGCCAGCAGCTTGGGACGTAACTCCGGGAACATTCAGTACTTC.

The chain carries TRBV11-3 and TRBJ2-2; D could derive from TRBD1 or TRBD2 (5 bases each). Germline V gives CDR1 SGHNT, CDR2 YENEEA. The CDR3 consists of 13 residues. Trimming stripped 6 bases from V and 6 bases from J, with 11 bases between. The CDR3 DNA reads TGTGCCAGCAGTCGGGGCTTTTCCGGGGAGCTGTTTTTT. This sequence encodes CASSRGFSGELFF.

The rearrangement links TRBV11-3 to TRBJ2-6; D possibly corresponds to TRBD2 (5 bases). The CDR3 is made up of 17 amino acids. V was trimmed by 5 bases and J by 0 bases, leaving 14 bases between them. CDR1 and CDR2 from the germline V gene are SGHNT and YENEEA. CDR3 sequence reads: CASSRRSRGSGANVLTF. The CDR3 DNA is TGTGCCAGCAGCAGAAGATCTCGGGGCTCTGGGGCCAACGTCCTGACTTTC.

The chain joins TRBV24-1 to TRBJ2-1, with TRBD2 matching over 7 bases. Unmatched junction bases numbered 6, after V lost 3 bases and J lost 5 bases. The CDR3 extends over 15 amino acids. Germline V gene data show CDR1 as KGHDR and CDR2 as SFDVKD. The CDR3 loop reads CATSDRWGRDNEQFF. In DNA, the CDR3 is TGTGCCACCAGTGATCGCTGGGGGAGGGACAATGAGCAGTTCTTC.

The J gene is TRBJ2-7, the V gene TRBV6-5, with D perhaps matching TRBD1 (5 bases). This CDR3 contains 13 residues. V was pared by 5 bases and J by 4 bases, with 12 bases between. Germline V gives CDR1 MNHEY, CDR2 SVGAGI. This CDR3 is CASSPYQGYEQYV. Written as DNA, the CDR3 is TGTGCCAGCAGTCCCTACCAGGGTTACGAGCAGTACGTC.

In DNA form, the CDR3 reads TGTGCCAGCAGAGGGGGAGGGGACAATTCACCCCTCCACTTT. It is translated as CASRGGGDNSPLHF. V usage is TRBV6-5 and J usage is TRBJ1-6, with D possibly being TRBD1 (6 bases). Germline loops: CDR1 MNHEY, CDR2 SVGAGI. The CDR3 runs to 14 residues. The V and J ends lost 6 bases and 7 bases respectively, with 13 bases between them.